This T cell receptor (beta chain) derives from a study of technical replicates of blood from several donors. The V gene end was trimmed by 3 bases and the J gene end by 3 bases; junction bases not matched to a gene: 4. The CDR3 is 15 amino acids. CDR1 is WSHSY, CDR2 SAAADI, per germline. The protocol was immunoSEQ multiplex PCR, while the TCRdb copy is restricted to in-frame clones and leaves out a portion. The sample holds about 61,000 clones, roughly 97% seen once. This TCR was sampled from a human donor in good health. The gene calls are TRBV10-2 and TRBJ2-5; 10 bases align to TRBD2. Sequenced material: T cells isolated from PBMCs. In DNA form, the CDR3 reads TGCGCCAGCAGTGATACAGCGGGAGGGGAAGAGACCCAGTACTTC. Its protein product is CASSDTAGGEETQYF.